These 25 T cell receptor beta chains were sequenced from one sample in a study of early T cells in non-severe SARS-CoV-2 infection. Via MiXCR, TCRdb re-called the 5' RACE reads, giving one row per CDR3 protein. The table includes over 50,000 distinct CDR3 sequences, more than 10% detected once. The sample comprised whole blood. All receptors derive from an adult who was a healthcare worker with PCR-confirmed SARS-CoV-2 infection or an uninfected control (not recorded which).

In its sample, this clonotype was seen many times. This rearrangement joins TRBV7-2 to TRBJ1-2; no firm D call. V lost 0 bases to trimming and J lost 8 bases, with 13 bases between them. Germline-derived CDR1 and CDR2 are SGHTA and FQGNSA. The CDR3 extends over 14 amino acids. CDR3 sequence reads: CASSLALDYGGYTF. In DNA form, the CDR3 reads TGTGCCAGCAGCTTAGCGCTGGACTACGGGGGCTACACCTTC.

This clonotype was seen many times. The rearrangement uses TRBV7-2 and TRBJ1-5, with D uncertain. Between the trimmed V and J ends, which lost 3 bases and 6 bases, there was a span of 9 bases. This CDR3 is built from 13 residues. Germline V gives CDR1 SGHTA, CDR2 FQGNSA. The CDR3, as DNA: TGTGCCAGCAGCTTTCTTGGTGGTCAGCCCCAGCATTTT. It translates to CASSFLGGQPQHF.

V gene TRBV5-4 combines with J gene TRBJ1-1; D not resolved. Germline lookup yields CDR1 SGHNT and CDR2 YYREEE (reference sequence). V shed 4 bases and J shed 7 bases, with 8 bases lying between them. CDR3 length: 11 residues. The CDR3 reads CASSRANEAFF. DNA of the CDR3: TGTGCCAGCAGCCGTGCGAATGAAGCTTTCTTT.

This clonotype has a handful of counts. This rearrangement joins TRBV23-1 to TRBJ2-2; D may be TRBD1 or TRBD2 (5 bases each). TRBV23-1 is reported as an ORF; its role is uncertain. This CDR3 is 16 amino acids long. V dropped 5 bases and J dropped 4 bases, with 17 bases sitting between them. The CDR3 DNA reads as TGCGCCAGCAGTTCTGAGGGTCTGGGGCTCACCGGGGAGCTGTTTTTT. Translation gives CASSSEGLGLTGELFF.

The sample holds a few counts of this clonotype. The chain has TRBV6-1 and TRBJ2-1; D call uncertain. The CDR3 is 16 residues long. V was trimmed by 2 bases and J by 7 bases, leaving 18 bases between them. Germline V lookup: CDR1 MNHNS, CDR2 SASEGT. The CDR3 bases are TGTGCCAGCAGTGAATCCCTCCCAGGACGGCGTAATGAGCAGTTCTTC. It translates to CASSESLPGRRNEQFF.

The V and J genes are TRBV24-1 and TRBJ2-5; D is perhaps TRBD2 (6 bases). V gave up 7 bases and J gave up 4 bases, with 18 bases separating them. CDR3 size: 15 residues. CDR1 is KGHDR, CDR2 SFDVKD, per germline. CDR3 protein: CATSPGRGWGETQYF. The CDR3 nucleotides read TGTGCCACCAGCCCGGGGCGGGGTTGGGGAGAGACCCAGTACTTC.

This clonotype was observed at least ten times. The chain couples TRBV27 to TRBJ2-1, with 10 nucleotides matching TRBD2. The CDR3 is 16 amino acids. Per the germline V gene, CDR1 is MNHEY and CDR2 is SMNVEV (reference sequence). J was trimmed by 5 bases and V by 1 base; bases with no gene match: 5. Written as DNA, the CDR3 is TGTGCCAGCAGTTTATTGTGGCTAGCGGGGGACAATGAGCAGTTCTTC. It translates to CASSLLWLAGDNEQFF.

This clonotype was seen repeatedly, ten times or more. The chain combines TRBV6-1 with TRBJ1-1; 8 nucleotides line up with TRBD1. Per the germline V gene, CDR1 is MNHNS and CDR2 is SASEGT. The CDR3 has 16 residues. J lost 2 bases, V lost 4 bases, and 9 bases had no gene match. The CDR3 spells CASSGAGTGPNTEAFF. The CDR3 nucleotides are TGTGCCAGCAGTGGTGCCGGGACAGGCCCCAACACTGAAGCTTTCTTT.

This clonotype was seen at least ten times. The chain links TRBV13 to TRBJ2-7; 9 bases map to TRBD1. The CDR3 covers 15 residues. Germline V gene lookup returns CDR1 PRHDT and CDR2 FYEKMQ (reference sequence). The V gene end was trimmed by 4 bases and the J gene end by 5 bases; junction bases not matched to a gene: 9. This chain's CDR3 is CASSSRPGQGNEQYF. For the CDR3, the DNA is TGTGCCAGCAGCTCAAGGCCGGGACAGGGAAACGAGCAGTACTTC.

This clonotype is classed as medium-sized. The rearrangement links TRBV5-4 to TRBJ1-5, with TRBD1 identical over 8 bases. CDR1 is SGHNT, CDR2 YYREEE, per germline (reference sequence). The CDR3 has 16 residues. The V segment lost 1 base and the J segment 2 bases; nucleotides outside the gene matches: 5. CDR3: CASSLTSGQGNQPQHF. The CDR3 bases are TGTGCCAGCAGCTTGACATCGGGACAGGGCAATCAGCCCCAGCATTTT.

The chain recombines TRBV7-9 with TRBJ2-3, with 10 positions matching TRBD2. Germline assignment: CDR1 SEHNR and CDR2 FQNEAQ (reference sequence). This CDR3 contains 14 residues. V lost 5 bases to trimming and J lost 3 bases; unmatched junction nucleotides: 2. The CDR3 loop is CASSLTSGTDTQYF. The CDR3 DNA is TGTGCCAGCAGCCTGACTAGCGGGACAGATACGCAGTATTTT.

V usage is TRBV7-2 and J usage is TRBJ1-6; TRBD1 is a possible D gene (6 bases). This CDR3 contains 16 residues. Germline V gives CDR1 SGHTA, CDR2 FQGNSA. The V end lost 1 base, the J end lost 7 bases, and 14 bases lay between the germline ends. The CDR3 spells CASSLGRTVRNSPLHF. The DNA for the CDR3 is TGTGCCAGCAGCTTAGGGAGGACAGTTCGGAATTCACCCCTCCACTTT.

The sample holds a few counts of this clonotype. CDR3 sequence reads: CAIRDKFTEAFF. The CDR3 nucleotides read TGTGCCATCAGGGACAAGTTCACTGAAGCTTTCTTT. The chain is built from TRBV10-3 and TRBJ1-1; D might be TRBD1 (5 bases). V dropped 6 bases and J dropped 4 bases, with 9 bases sitting between them. The CDR3 is made up of 12 amino acids. The germline CDR1 and CDR2 sequences are ENHRY and SYGVKD.

This chain connects TRBV5-5 to TRBJ2-2, with D unresolved. The CDR3 length is 13 residues. V was cut by 1 base and J by 10 bases, with 11 bases left in between. Germline V gives CDR1 SGHKS, CDR2 YYEKEE (reference sequence). CDR3: CASSLPSVEELFF. The CDR3 nucleotides read TGTGCCAGCAGCTTGCCGAGTGTGGAGGAGCTGTTTTTT.

This clonotype was counted only a few times. This chain connects TRBV6-5 to TRBJ2-2; D uncertain. The CDR3 extends over 15 amino acids. Germline V gene sequence: CDR1 MNHEY, CDR2 SVGAGI. V was trimmed by 6 bases and J by 5 bases, leaving 16 bases between them. CDR3 protein: CASRQTPWGTGELFF. CDR3 sequence (DNA): TGTGCCAGCAGACAAACCCCCTGGGGTACCGGGGAGCTGTTTTTT.

This clonotype has at least ten counts. This sequence joins TRBV27 and TRBJ2-7; 8 bases agree with TRBD1. Germline V lookup: CDR1 MNHEY, CDR2 SMNVEV (reference sequence). The CDR3 extends over 15 amino acids. V shed 4 bases and J 5 bases; nucleotides not matched to a gene: 10. CDR3 in amino acids: CASSSNRDRWDEQYF. The CDR3 bases are TGTGCCAGCAGTTCGAACCGGGACAGGTGGGACGAGCAGTACTTC.

This clonotype was observed many times. V usage is TRBV19 and J usage is TRBJ2-2; D not resolved. The length of the CDR3 is 13 residues. CDR1 is LNHDA and CDR2 is SQIVND in the germline V gene (reference sequence). V dropped 7 bases and J dropped 5 bases, with 11 bases sitting between them. As DNA, the CDR3 is TGTGCCAGTAATAGACCTCCAACCGGGGAGCTGTTTTTT. Its translation is CASNRPPTGELFF. The complete variable domain, with remaining parts taken from reference TRBV19 and TRBJ2-2, reads DGGITQSPKYLFRKEGQNVTLSCEQNLNHDAMYWYRQDPGQGLRLIYYSQIVNDFQKGDIAEGYSVSREKKESFPLTVTSAQKNPTAFYLCASNRPPTGELFFGEGSRLTVL.

Many counts were recorded for this clonotype. The chain has TRBV5-5 and TRBJ2-5; D remains unclear. Germline V CDR1 and CDR2: SGHKS, YYEKEE (reference sequence). Trimming stripped 4 bases from V and 2 bases from J, with 12 bases between. This CDR3 region has 14 residues. The CDR3, as DNA: TGTGCCAGCAGCCCCTTTCGCGGACAAGAGACCCAGTACTTC. The encoded protein is CASSPFRGQETQYF.

The CDR3 region is CAISPGAGELFF. CDR3 nucleotide sequence: TGTGCCATCAGTCCAGGGGCCGGGGAGCTGTTTTTT. This chain uses TRBV10-3 with TRBJ2-2, with D possibly being TRBD1 (6 bases). The CDR3 covers 12 residues. The V gene's germline CDR1 is ENHRY and CDR2 SYGVKD. V lost 5 bases, J lost 6 bases, and 7 bases lay in between.

There are many counts of this clonotype. The rearrangement links TRBV20-1 to TRBJ2-5; TRBD1 matches 7 bases. The V segment lost 2 bases and the J segment 1 base; nucleotides outside the gene matches: 1. This CDR3 region has 13 residues. Germline CDR1 is DFQATT and CDR2 is SNEGSKA (reference sequence). The CDR3 nucleotides read TGCAGTGCTAGAACAGGGGTCCAAGAGACCCAGTACTTC. This codes for CSARTGVQETQYF.

This clonotype was observed a handful of times. The rearrangement joins TRBV12-3 or TRBV12-4 to TRBJ2-7, with D tentatively TRBD1 (6 bases). The CDR3 covers 14 residues. The V gene lost 1 base and the J gene lost 2 bases, with 9 bases spanning the gap. The CDR3 nucleotides read TGTGCCAGCAGTTTAGTGAGGGACACCTACGAGCAGTACTTC. It specifies CASSLVRDTYEQYF.

This clonotype was seen only a few times. V usage is TRBV27 and J usage is TRBJ1-6, with unresolved D. Trimming removed 6 bases from V and 8 bases from J, with 11 bases in between. In germline, CDR1 is MNHEY, CDR2 SMNVEV (reference sequence). The CDR3 has 13 amino acids. As DNA, the CDR3 is TGTGCCAGCAGACCGGGATCGGATTCACCCCTCCACTTT. This encodes CASRPGSDSPLHF.

The chain uses TRBV29-1 and TRBJ1-2; D is uncertain. The CDR3 covers 14 residues. The V gene lost 0 bases and the J gene lost 3 bases, with 11 bases spanning the gap. Germline V lookup: CDR1 SQVTM, CDR2 ANQGSEA. CDR3 amino acids: CSVEEQTAYYGYTF. As DNA, the CDR3 is TGCAGCGTTGAAGAACAAACAGCCTACTATGGCTACACCTTC.

The V and J genes are TRBV20-1 and TRBJ2-5; 12 bases map to TRBD2. The germline V gene encodes CDR1 DFQATT and CDR2 SNEGSKA (reference sequence). The CDR3 is made up of 14 amino acids. V shed 3 bases and J 2 bases; nucleotides not matched to a gene: 1. Here the CDR3 reads CSARTSGGQETQYF. CDR3 sequence (DNA): TGCAGTGCTAGGACTAGCGGGGGACAAGAGACCCAGTACTTC.

The chain recombines TRBV9 with TRBJ2-2; D is unclear. Trimming took off 3 bases at V and 1 base at J, with 4 bases between the two ends. This CDR3 region has 13 residues. Germline lookup yields CDR1 SGDLS and CDR2 YYNGEE. This CDR3 reads CASSGLNTGELFF. Here the CDR3 DNA reads TGTGCCAGCAGCGGCTTGAACACCGGGGAGCTGTTTTTT.